What follows are 29 T cell receptor beta chains derived from one specimen sequenced in a study of identical twins. TCRdb passed the 5' RACE reads through MiXCR, listing each CDR3 protein once. This sample has a few hundred thousand distinct CDR3 sequences, with around a tenth found just once. The same data also went into a second study, on yellow fever vaccine responses in identical twins.

What was sequenced was PBMCs. The receptors derive from a young woman in good health.

V usage is TRBV2 and J usage is TRBJ2-1; 15 bases line up with TRBD2. Trimming removed 5 bases from V and 7 bases from J; junction bases left unmatched: 6. Germline CDR1 and CDR2: SNHLY and FYNNEI. The CDR3 is 16 amino acids. The CDR3 coding sequence is TGTGCCAGCAGTAGGACTAGCGGGAGGGCCAGGAATGAGCAGTTCTTC. The encoded protein is CASSRTSGRARNEQFF.

The gene calls are TRBV20-1 and TRBJ2-4; no firm D call. Trimming took off 0 bases at V and 1 base at J, with 13 bases between the two ends. This CDR3 comprises 16 residues. In germline, CDR1 is DFQATT, CDR2 SNEGSKA (reference sequence). The CDR3 region is CSARDQQLGAKNIQYF. Written as DNA, the CDR3 is TGCAGTGCTAGAGATCAGCAGTTGGGGGCCAAAAACATTCAGTACTTC.

This clonotype was seen repeatedly, ten times or more. The V gene is TRBV20-1, the J gene TRBJ2-7; D not resolved. In germline, CDR1 is DFQATT, CDR2 SNEGSKA (reference sequence). Trimming left V 5 bases short and J 4 bases short, with 15 bases between. The CDR3 runs to 13 residues. The CDR3 DNA reads as TGCAGTGCTCCCCAGGCCTTTGGGTACGAGCAGTACTTC. It translates to CSAPQAFGYEQYF.

In its sample, this clonotype was seen a few times. The V and J genes are TRBV7-9 and TRBJ1-2, with no clear D. With 1 base removed from V and 3 bases from J, the gap between germline ends came to 12 bases. Germline V gene data show CDR1 as SEHNR and CDR2 as FQNEAQ (reference sequence). The CDR3 runs to 15 residues. The CDR3 here is CASSLVPSPDYGYTF. CDR3 nucleotide sequence: TGTGCCAGCAGCTTAGTGCCATCTCCCGACTATGGCTACACCTTC.

This clonotype appeared a few times. The chain carries TRBV12-3 or TRBV12-4 and TRBJ2-7, with D perhaps TRBD2 (6 bases). This CDR3 region has 13 residues. V was pared by 8 bases and J by 2 bases, with 13 bases between. Here the CDR3 reads CASQFSGAYEQYF. CDR3 nucleotide sequence: TGTGCCAGCCAGTTTAGCGGCGCCTACGAGCAGTACTTC.

This clonotype was detected ten times or more. This chain links TRBV5-1 with TRBJ2-1; unclear D gene. This CDR3 is 12 amino acids long. V shed 2 bases and J shed 7 bases, with 7 bases lying between them. Germline V gene data show CDR1 as SGHRS and CDR2 as YFSETQ. The CDR3 DNA sequence: TGCGCCAGCAGCTTCAGCATAAATGAGCAGTTCTTC. Amino acid sequence: CASSFSINEQFF.

The J gene is TRBJ2-1, the V gene TRBV6-1; D gene uncertain. The germline gives CDR1 MNHNS, CDR2 SASEGT. Trimming shortened V by 6 bases and J by 1 base, and 13 bases separated the two germline ends. The CDR3 runs 15 residues. The chain's CDR3 is CASRSSGVSYNEQFF. CDR3 sequence (DNA): TGTGCCAGCAGATCATCGGGCGTATCCTACAATGAGCAGTTCTTC.

This clonotype turned up a few times. The J gene is TRBJ2-2, the V gene TRBV5-5; 7 bases are a match to TRBD2. J lost 3 bases, V lost 6 bases, and 8 bases had no gene match. From germline, CDR1 is SGHKS and CDR2 YYEKEE (reference sequence). CDR3 size: 15 residues. This CDR3 is CASTGGRRDTGELFF. CDR3 nucleotides: TGTGCCAGCACTGGCGGGAGAAGGGACACCGGGGAGCTGTTTTTT.

The chain carries TRBV29-1 and TRBJ2-7; 9 bases are a match to TRBD2. There are 13 residues in the CDR3. The germline V gene encodes CDR1 SQVTM and CDR2 ANQGSEA. J gave up 2 bases and V 7 bases, and 6 bases lay outside the gene matches. The CDR3 sequence is CSGLAENTYEQYF. DNA of the CDR3: TGCAGCGGACTAGCGGAAAATACCTACGAGCAGTACTTC.

At least ten counts were recorded for this clonotype. The V and J genes are TRBV28 and TRBJ2-7; no reliable D call. The V end lost 3 bases, the J end lost 3 bases, and 3 bases lay between the germline ends. Germline lookup yields CDR1 MDHEN and CDR2 SYDVKM. This CDR3 has 11 amino acids. The CDR3 DNA follows: TGTGCCAGCAGTTTCATCTACGAGCAGTACTTC. Encoded protein: CASSFIYEQYF. The complete variable domain, with remaining parts taken from reference TRBV28 and TRBJ2-7, reads DVKVTQSSRYLVKRTGEKVFLECVQDMDHENMFWYRQDPGLGLRLIYFSYDVKMKEKGDIPEGYSVSREKKERFSLILESASTNQTSMYLCASSFIYEQYFGPGTRLTVT.

In its sample, this clonotype was seen many times. This chain joins TRBV29-1 and TRBJ2-5; the match to TRBD1 covers 8 bases. In germline, CDR1 is SQVTM, CDR2 ANQGSEA. Trimming removed 7 bases from V and 7 bases from J; junction bases left unmatched: 11. The CDR3 extends over 13 amino acids. DNA of the CDR3: TGCAGCGCAAGGACAGGGATGGAGGGGACCCAGTACTTC. Translation gives CSARTGMEGTQYF.

This clonotype came up a few times. V is TRBV5-1 and J is TRBJ1-1; TRBD1 might be the D (5 bases). CDR1 SGHRS and CDR2 YFSETQ come from the germline V gene. This CDR3 comprises 15 residues. V was shortened by 0 bases and J by 7 bases, with 16 bases between the two germline ends. In DNA form, the CDR3 reads TGCGCCAGCAGCTTGGCCGTCGGGGGACGGAGTGAAGCTTTCTTT. Translated: CASSLAVGGRSEAFF.

For this clonotype: This sequence may be a read error, since a much larger clone differs from it by one base. The chain uses TRBV20-1 and TRBJ2-1; weak D call: TRBD1 (6 bases). Germline CDR1 is DFQATT and CDR2 is SNEGSKA (reference sequence). This CDR3 has 15 residues. The ends were cut back, 6 bases at V and 6 bases at J, with 21 bases in the middle. The CDR3 protein is CSAMKANTGSNEQFF. The CDR3 DNA sequence: TGCAGTGCCATGAAGGCGAATACAGGGAGCAATGAGCAGTTCTTC.

The chain recombines TRBV20-1 with TRBJ2-1; 8 bases fit TRBD2. V trimming: 2 bases; J trimming: 7 bases; junction bases outside the gene matches: 13. Germline CDR1 DFQATT, CDR2 SNEGSKA (reference sequence). The CDR3 totals 16 residues. In DNA, the CDR3 is TGCAGTGCTAGACCACTGGTTGGCGGGAGGCGGAATGAGCAGTTCTTC. Translation gives CSARPLVGGRRNEQFF.

This clonotype was picked up many times. The chain carries TRBV9 and TRBJ2-7; 8 bases fit TRBD2. Losses at the gene ends were 0 bases for V and 7 bases for J; bases not matched to a gene: 6. CDR3 size: 14 residues. Germline V gene sequence: CDR1 SGDLS, CDR2 YYNGEE. In nucleotides, the CDR3 is TGTGCCAGCAGCGTAGGGGGACTAGAGGTGGAGCAGTACTTC. The encoded protein is CASSVGGLEVEQYF.

The sample holds many counts of this clonotype. V is TRBV10-3 and J is TRBJ2-7, with D possibly TRBD1 on 5 matching bases. The CDR3 covers 12 residues. CDR1 and CDR2 (germline): ENHRY, SYGVKD. Trimming shortened V by 6 bases and J by 5 bases, and 11 bases separated the two germline ends. For the CDR3, the DNA is TGTGCCATCAGCGCAGGGTTGAACGAGCAGTACTTC. Translated: CAISAGLNEQYF.

The chain is built from TRBV20-1 and TRBJ1-5; maybe TRBD1 (6 bases). The germline gives CDR1 DFQATT, CDR2 SNEGSKA (reference sequence). V gave up 0 bases and J gave up 6 bases, with 15 bases separating them. The CDR3 spans 15 residues. Written as DNA, the CDR3 is TGCAGTGCTAGAGATTGGGGGTGGGGGGCTCAGCCCCAGCATTTT. Translating gives CSARDWGWGAQPQHF.

This clonotype has only a few counts. The chain uses TRBV29-1 and TRBJ2-2; TRBD1 matches at 7 bases. In germline, CDR1 is SQVTM, CDR2 ANQGSEA. The V and J ends lost 6 bases and 0 bases, in that order; junction bases with no gene match: 1. The CDR3 is made up of 13 amino acids. CDR3: CSVGQTNTGELFF. The CDR3 region has the DNA TGCAGCGTGGGACAGACGAACACCGGGGAGCTGTTTTTT.

This clonotype occurred a few times. The V call is TRBV7-3, the J call TRBJ1-5; D ambiguous. Trimming took off 0 bases at V and 7 bases at J, with 7 bases between the two ends. The CDR3 spans 13 residues. Looked up from germline, CDR1 is SGHTA and CDR2 is FQGTGA. The CDR3 reads CASSLTNGQPQHF. CDR3 nucleotides: TGTGCCAGCAGCTTAACGAATGGGCAGCCCCAGCATTTT.

There are a few counts of this clonotype. CDR3 in DNA: TGTGCCAGTAGGCCGGAACCGCAAGAGACCCAGTACTTC. It encodes CASRPEPQETQYF. This chain connects TRBV2 to TRBJ2-5; D call uncertain. The germline V gene encodes CDR1 SNHLY and CDR2 FYNNEI. The CDR3 spans 13 residues. V lost 9 bases and J 2 bases, leaving 13 bases between the germline ends.

The chain joins TRBV20-1 to TRBJ1-1; TRBD1 might be the D (5 bases). CDR3 length: 14 residues. The germline V and J ends were trimmed by 3 bases and 1 base, with 12 bases remaining between them. Germline V gene data show CDR1 as DFQATT and CDR2 as SNEGSKA (reference sequence). CDR3 sequence: CSASLRRANTEAFF. The CDR3 coding sequence is TGCAGTGCTAGTTTACGCAGGGCGAACACTGAAGCTTTCTTT.

This clonotype occurred a few times. V usage is TRBV4-2 and J usage is TRBJ2-2; 7 nucleotides match TRBD1. Unmatched junction bases numbered 15, after V lost 4 bases and J lost 7 bases. This CDR3 is 17 amino acids long. Germline CDR1 is LGHNA and CDR2 is YNFKEQ. The CDR3 region is CASSPRLGRQGSGELFF. CDR3 in DNA: TGTGCCAGCAGCCCAAGACTGGGTCGACAGGGCAGCGGGGAGCTGTTTTTT.

There are many counts of this clonotype. This chain joins TRBV5-1 and TRBJ1-1; tentative D call: TRBD1 (5 bases). The germline V gene encodes CDR1 SGHRS and CDR2 YFSETQ. V lost 0 bases, J lost 0 bases, and 6 bases lay in between. This CDR3 has 14 amino acids. This CDR3 reads CASSLGDLNTEAFF. The DNA for the CDR3 is TGCGCCAGCAGCTTGGGGGACCTGAACACTGAAGCTTTCTTT. The whole variable domain, filled in from reference TRBV5-1 and TRBJ1-1, reads KAGVTQTPRYLIKTRGQQVTLSCSPISGHRSVSWYQQTPGQGLQFLFEYFSETQRNKGNFPGRFSGRQFSNSRSEMNVSTLELGDSALYLCASSLGDLNTEAFFGQGTRLTVV.

This clonotype was recorded a few times. The chain couples TRBV11-2 to TRBJ2-2; D is possibly TRBD2 (5 bases). Per germline, CDR1 SGHAT and CDR2 FQNNGV. The V and J ends lost 6 bases and 0 bases respectively, with 17 bases between them. CDR3 length: 17 amino acids. In DNA form, the CDR3 reads TGTGCCAGCAGTAATAGCGCTTGGAGTACGAACACCGGGGAGCTGTTTTTT. Translation: CASSNSAWSTNTGELFF.

The rearrangement links TRBV6-5 to TRBJ2-3; D is perhaps TRBD1 (6 bases). V lost 5 bases and J lost 0, with 12 bases in between. This CDR3 region has 15 residues. Germline V gene sequence: CDR1 MNHEY, CDR2 SVGAGI. CDR3 amino acids: CASSTTGRSTDTQYF. The CDR3 DNA follows: TGTGCCAGCAGTACGACAGGTCGTAGCACAGATACGCAGTATTTT.

This clonotype has at least ten counts. The rearrangement links TRBV20-1 to TRBJ2-1, with 12 nucleotides matching TRBD2. The CDR3 consists of 15 residues. Trimming removed 6 bases from V and 4 bases from J; junction bases left unmatched: 7. Germline-derived CDR1 and CDR2 are DFQATT and SNEGSKA (reference sequence). The CDR3 sequence is CSATNLAGGYNEQFF. DNA for the CDR3: TGCAGTGCCACAAACCTAGCGGGGGGGTACAATGAGCAGTTCTTC.

The table lists this clonotype with a few counts. V and J are TRBV20-1 and TRBJ2-7, with TRBD2 identical over 12 bases. This CDR3 is built from 14 residues. Per the germline V gene, CDR1 is DFQATT and CDR2 is SNEGSKA (reference sequence). Unmatched junction bases numbered 8, after V lost 5 bases and J lost 6 bases. The CDR3 spells CSARLAGGPVEQYF. CDR3 DNA: TGCAGTGCTCGTCTAGCGGGAGGGCCCGTCGAGCAGTACTTC.

This clonotype was found many times. This sequence joins TRBV27 and TRBJ2-1, with 12 bases matching TRBD1. V shed 4 bases and J 7 bases; nucleotides not matched to a gene: 8. CDR1 MNHEY and CDR2 SMNVEV come from the germline V gene (reference sequence). The CDR3 spans 16 residues. The CDR3 nucleotides are TGTGCCAGCAGTTCCTCCCGGGACAGGGGGCTGAATGAGCAGTTCTTC. Protein: CASSSSRDRGLNEQFF.

Ten or more counts support this clonotype. The rearrangement uses TRBV6-5 and TRBJ1-1; D is perhaps TRBD1 (5 bases). Trimming left V 0 bases short and J 1 base short, with 12 bases between. The CDR3 length is 16 residues. Germline lookup yields CDR1 MNHEY and CDR2 SVGAGI. The CDR3 region has the DNA TGTGCCAGCAGTTACTCGGCAGGGAAGGGGAACACTGAAGCTTTCTTT. Translation: CASSYSAGKGNTEAFF.